Listed here are 24 T cell receptor beta chains from one sample, sequenced in a study of blood T cells in healthy people across ages. A second PCR, run for about 7 to 12 cycles, used a sample-barcoded 5' primer plus a J-beta primer mix. Via MiXCR, TCRdb re-called the 5' RACE reads, giving one row per CDR3 protein. The data show 550,000 to 600,000 distinct CDR3 sequences, with 40% to 55% seen just once and around 24% held by the top ten. The source material was blood. All receptors come from a man older than 75 in good health.

This clonotype was recorded at least ten times. The chain couples TRBV27 to TRBJ2-5; D gene ambiguous. Per the germline V gene, CDR1 is MNHEY and CDR2 is SMNVEV (reference sequence). The CDR3 consists of 21 residues. V was cut by 0 bases and J by 0 bases, with 26 bases left in between. The CDR3, as DNA: TGTGCCAGCAGTTTATCCCCTACCCTTCTAGGCTCCCCTCAGTACCAAGAGACCCAGTACTTC. Translated, it gives CASSLSPTLLGSPQYQETQYF.

The CDR3 is CASTRGQGYEQYF. The CDR3 DNA sequence: TGTGCCAGCACCAGGGGACAGGGCTACGAGCAGTACTTC. The genes are TRBV7-2 and TRBJ2-7, with 9 bases aligning to TRBD1. The V gene's germline CDR1 is SGHTA and CDR2 FQGNSA. CDR3 length equals 13 residues. The J segment lost 3 bases and the V segment lost 7 bases, leaving 4 bases of the junction unmatched. Supplemented by reference TRBV7-2 and TRBJ2-7, the full variable domain reads GAGVSQSPSNKVTEKGKDVELRCDPISGHTALYWYRQSLGQGLEFLIYFQGNSAPDKSGLPSDRFSAERTGGSVSTLTIQRTQQEDSAVYLCASTRGQGYEQYFGPGTRLTVT.

The chain carries TRBV29-1 and TRBJ2-3; D is unclear. V shed 8 bases and J shed 7 bases, with 10 bases lying between them. Per the germline V gene, CDR1 is SQVTM and CDR2 is ANQGSEA. The CDR3 totals 10 residues. Here the CDR3 reads CSTRANTQYF. CDR3 bases: TGCAGCACCCGGGCAAATACGCAGTATTTT.

The rearrangement joins TRBV12-3 or TRBV12-4 to TRBJ2-4; D is ambiguous. The CDR3 extends over 13 amino acids. V gave up 3 bases and J gave up 13 bases, with 16 bases separating them. CDR3 protein: CASSFVNLVEQYF. The CDR3, as DNA: TGTGCCAGCAGTTTTGTGAATCTGGTGGAGCAGTACTTC.

This clonotype was observed a few times. V is TRBV7-2 and J is TRBJ2-7, with 13 bases fitting TRBD2. V shed 5 bases and J 3 bases; nucleotides not matched to a gene: 13. Germline values: CDR1 SGHTA, CDR2 FQGNSA. There are 18 residues in the CDR3. The CDR3 loop is CASSETGTSGNRNYEQYF. The CDR3 nucleotides read TGTGCCAGCAGCGAAACCGGGACTAGCGGGAACAGAAACTACGAGCAGTACTTC.

This clonotype was picked up one time. This chain uses TRBV7-9 with TRBJ2-1; possibly TRBD2 for D (5 bases). The ends were cut back, 2 bases at V and 9 bases at J, with 17 bases in the middle. Germline V lookup: CDR1 SEHNR, CDR2 FQNEAQ (reference sequence). There are 15 residues in the CDR3. The DNA for the CDR3 is TGTGCCAGCAGCTTATCTGGCGGGTATTCGGGTGAGCAGTTCTTC. Protein product: CASSLSGGYSGEQFF.

The V call is TRBV5-1, the J call TRBJ2-3, with 7 bases identical to TRBD1. Germline V lookup: CDR1 SGHRS, CDR2 YFSETQ. The CDR3 length is 14 residues. V lost 2 bases and J lost 4; bases outside the gene matches: 4. The CDR3 nucleotides are TGCGCCAGCAGCTTTGGACAGGTCTCAGATACGCAGTATTTT. Translation gives CASSFGQVSDTQYF. Variable domain in full (rest from reference TRBV5-1 and TRBJ2-3): KAGVTQTPRYLIKTRGQQVTLSCSPISGHRSVSWYQQTPGQGLQFLFEYFSETQRNKGNFPGRFSGRQFSNSRSEMNVSTLELGDSALYLCASSFGQVSDTQYFGPGTRLTVL.

J is TRBJ2-1 and V is TRBV6-2 or TRBV6-3; TRBD2 matches at 8 bases. This CDR3 comprises 14 residues. After removal of 4 bases from V and 8 bases from J, the junction contained 7 bases not matched to a gene. Germline CDR1 reads MNHEY; CDR2 reads SVGEGT. The CDR3 DNA is TGTGCCAGCAGTTTTGACGGGAGGGTGGATGAGCAGTTCTTC. This gives the protein CASSFDGRVDEQFF.

V gene TRBV28 combines with J gene TRBJ1-2, with 7 positions matching TRBD1. The CDR3 runs 11 residues. The trim removed 6 bases at V and 7 bases at J, leaving 2 bases unmatched. Germline-derived CDR1 and CDR2 are MDHEN and SYDVKM. The CDR3 DNA is TGTGCCAGCAGGACAGGGTCTGGCTACACCTTC. It translates to CASRTGSGYTF.

This clonotype was counted between two and nine times. V usage is TRBV5-1 and J usage is TRBJ2-7; 10 positions match TRBD2. This CDR3 region has 15 residues. After removal of 0 bases from V and 2 bases from J, the junction contained 2 bases not matched to a gene. Germline V gene sequence: CDR1 SGHRS, CDR2 YFSETQ. The CDR3 nucleotides are TGCGCCAGCAGCTTGGTAGCGGGAGGCACCTACGAGCAGTACTTC. Its protein is CASSLVAGGTYEQYF.

CDR3 sequence: CASSLSARGTGELFF. CDR3 bases: TGCGCCAGCAGCTTGTCAGCCAGGGGAACCGGGGAGCTGTTTTTT. The chain employs TRBV5-1 and TRBJ2-2; possible D gene TRBD1, 6 bases. Deletions cut 1 base from V and 5 bases from J, with 12 bases between. This CDR3 is built from 15 residues. CDR1 and CDR2 (germline): SGHRS, YFSETQ.

V is TRBV6-2 or TRBV6-3 and J is TRBJ2-7; D not certain. The CDR3 covers 16 residues. The V and J ends lost 7 bases and 2 bases respectively, with 21 bases between them. Germline V gene data show CDR1 as MNHEY and CDR2 as SVGEGT. CDR3 amino acids: CASTYSERAVPYEQYF. CDR3 nucleotide sequence: TGTGCCAGCACATACTCGGAACGTGCGGTCCCCTACGAGCAGTACTTC.

CDR3 loop: CASSDQWRDTQYF. Here the CDR3 DNA reads TGTGCCAGCAGTGATCAGTGGCGAGATACGCAGTATTTT. This rearrangement joins TRBV6-2 or TRBV6-3 to TRBJ2-3; no reliable D call. V lost 5 bases, J lost 5 bases, and 11 bases lay in between. CDR3 length: 13 amino acids. The germline V gene encodes CDR1 MNHEY and CDR2 SVGEGT.

V is TRBV27 and J is TRBJ2-1, with 7 bases fitting TRBD1. CDR1 and CDR2 from the germline V gene are MNHEY and SMNVEV (reference sequence). The V gene end was trimmed by 7 bases and the J gene end by 8 bases; junction bases not matched to a gene: 11. The CDR3 length is 14 residues. The CDR3 spells CASKVDRARHEQFF. The CDR3 DNA reads as TGTGCCAGCAAAGTTGACAGGGCGCGTCATGAGCAGTTCTTC.

V and J are TRBV5-4 and TRBJ2-7; TRBD2 agrees at 8 bases. The CDR3 loop spans 13 amino acids. Germline V lookup: CDR1 SGHNT, CDR2 YYREEE (reference sequence). With 2 bases clipped from V and 2 bases from J, the junction kept 0 bases outside the gene matches. The CDR3 region has the DNA TGTGCCAGCAGCTTCGGGGGGGCCTACGAGCAGTACTTC. As protein: CASSFGGAYEQYF.

The chain uses TRBV12-3 or TRBV12-4 and TRBJ2-2, with D possibly being TRBD2 (5 bases). The length of the CDR3 is 11 residues. The V end was cut by 10 bases, the J end by 7 bases, with 10 bases between. The CDR3 DNA reads as TGTGCCACCGAAGAGGGCGGGGAGCTGTTTTTT. Translating gives CATEEGGELFF.

The chain joins TRBV11-2 to TRBJ1-2, with 8 bases lining up with TRBD1. Germline V gene data show CDR1 as SGHAT and CDR2 as FQNNGV. The CDR3 contains 17 residues. Germline trimming cut 5 bases from V and 8 bases from J; bases unmatched to any gene: 19. CDR3 loop: CASSPNVGQGPYGGYTF. DNA of the CDR3: TGTGCCAGCAGCCCCAACGTCGGACAGGGCCCCTATGGGGGCTACACCTTC.

This clonotype came up a few times. J is TRBJ1-4 and V is TRBV20-1, with D tentatively TRBD1 (6 bases). Looked up from germline, CDR1 is DFQATT and CDR2 is SNEGSKA (reference sequence). Between the trimmed V and J ends, which lost 4 bases and 7 bases, there was a span of 16 bases. The CDR3 covers 14 residues. CDR3 amino acids: CSAINRAGAEKLFF. The CDR3, as DNA: TGCAGTGCTATTAACAGGGCTGGGGCTGAAAAACTGTTTTTT.

This rearrangement joins TRBV10-2 to TRBJ1-2; TRBD1 aligns across 12 bases. Germline V gives CDR1 WSHSY, CDR2 SAAADI. This CDR3 has 17 amino acids. The V segment lost 8 bases and the J segment 1 base; nucleotides outside the gene matches: 11. The CDR3 sequence: CASAGTGGLKDNYGYTF. In DNA form, the CDR3 reads TGCGCCAGCGCTGGGACAGGGGGCCTGAAGGATAACTATGGCTACACCTTC.

The chain links TRBV4-1 to TRBJ2-1; D possibly corresponds to TRBD2 (6 bases). Germline V gene lookup returns CDR1 MGHRA and CDR2 YSYEKL. This CDR3 is built from 14 residues. The V end lost 1 base, the J end lost 7 bases, and 11 bases lay between the germline ends. The CDR3 coding sequence is TGCGCCAGCAGCCAAGCGACTAGTTTTAATGAGCAGTTCTTC. Its translation is CASSQATSFNEQFF.

In this sample, this clonotype turned up a few times. The chain recombines TRBV7-9 with TRBJ1-2, with a possible D match to TRBD1 (5 bases). Trimming cost V 1 base and J 7 bases, with 16 bases left between them. The CDR3 is 15 residues long. Germline-derived CDR1 and CDR2 are SEHNR and FQNEAQ (reference sequence). In DNA, the CDR3 is TGTGCCAGCAGCTTAGATCGCGGCAGGGAGAGTGGCTACACCTTC. This encodes CASSLDRGRESGYTF.

This clonotype has a count of ten or more. The J gene is TRBJ2-7, the V gene TRBV4-3; 7 bases fit TRBD1. The CDR3 runs 14 residues. Germline trimming cut 1 base from V and 4 bases from J; bases unmatched to any gene: 4. The germline CDR1 and CDR2 sequences are LGHNA and YSLEER. The CDR3 nucleotides are TGCGCCAGCAGCCAAGGACAGGGTTTGTACGAGCAGTACTTC. This encodes CASSQGQGLYEQYF.

The rearrangement uses TRBV3-1 and TRBJ2-7; no firm D call. Germline assignment: CDR1 LGHDT and CDR2 YNNKEL (reference sequence). The CDR3 length is 15 residues. V was pared by 1 base and J by 0 bases, with 10 bases between. CDR3 DNA: TGTGCCAGCAGCCAAGTATACGGTAGCTCCTACGAGCAGTACTTC. It is translated as CASSQVYGSSYEQYF.

There are a few counts of this clonotype. This chain connects TRBV7-2 to TRBJ2-3; D not certain. Deletions cut 0 bases from V and 5 bases from J, with 6 bases between. This CDR3 is 13 amino acids long. Germline V CDR1 and CDR2: SGHTA, FQGNSA. The CDR3 bases are TGTGCCAGCAGCTTAGCCCAGTTAGATACGCAGTATTTT. Encoded protein: CASSLAQLDTQYF.